A single sample is the source of the 11 T cell receptor beta chains below, sequenced in a study of beta chain features in type 1 diabetes. Since all of the isolated RNA was reverse transcribed, expressed TCRB transcripts were what got sequenced. Sequenced by immunoSEQ multiplex PCR; TCRdb stores in-frame clones only, minus some. The profile shows 330,000 or so clones, around 19% of them singletons. The sequenced sample was naive CD4+ T cells from blood. These receptors came from a woman between 18 and 29 years old in good health.

This chain joins TRBV4-3 and TRBJ1-2; D is ambiguous. Trimming stripped 1 base from V and 7 bases from J, with 7 bases between. Per germline, CDR1 LGHNA and CDR2 YSLEER. There are 12 residues in the CDR3. The CDR3 DNA sequence: TGCGCCAGCAGCCAAGCGGGGTCTGGCTACACCTTC. Encoded protein: CASSQAGSGYTF.

This clone has only a few counts. This chain joins TRBV2 and TRBJ2-6, with D uncertain. Trimming took 9 bases from V and 0 from J, leaving 6 bases between them. From germline, CDR1 is SNHLY and CDR2 FYNNEI. CDR3 length: 13 residues. CDR3 sequence reads: CARTVSGANVLTF. CDR3 DNA: TGTGCCAGAACAGTCTCTGGGGCCAACGTCCTGACTTTC.

The chain joins TRBV19 to TRBJ2-5; 7 positions agree with TRBD1. Per the germline V gene, CDR1 is LNHDA and CDR2 is SQIVND (reference sequence). V trimming: 6 bases; J trimming: 5 bases; junction bases outside the gene matches: 6. This CDR3 region has 13 residues. CDR3 residues: CASRVQGTETQYF. CDR3 sequence (DNA): TGTGCCAGTAGGGTACAGGGGACCGAGACCCAGTACTTC. Based on the CDR3 plus reference TRBV19 and TRBJ2-5, the full variable domain is DGGITQSPKYLFRKEGQNVTLSCEQNLNHDAMYWYRQDPGQGLRLIYYSQIVNDFQKGDIAEGYSVSREKKESFPLTVTSAQKNPTAFYLCASRVQGTETQYFGPGTRLLVL.

This chain uses TRBV30 with TRBJ1-1, with D tentatively TRBD1 (5 bases). Germline CDR1 is GTSNPN and CDR2 is SVGIG (reference sequence). This CDR3 has 13 amino acids. V lost 4 bases and J 5 bases, leaving 14 bases between the germline ends. The CDR3: CAWTVGPGTEAFF. CDR3 nucleotides: TGTGCCTGGACTGTAGGGCCAGGGACTGAAGCTTTCTTT.

This clone has more than one count but fewer than ten. The rearrangement uses TRBV9 and TRBJ2-1, with 14 bases fitting TRBD2. Germline V gene data show CDR1 as SGDLS and CDR2 as YYNGEE. Unmatched junction bases numbered 7, after V lost 0 bases and J lost 8 bases. The CDR3 has 17 amino acids. This chain's CDR3 is CASSVVGGTSGSHEQFF. The CDR3 DNA sequence: TGTGCCAGCAGCGTAGTAGGGGGGACTAGCGGGAGCCATGAGCAGTTCTTC.

The chain carries TRBV5-1 and TRBJ2-5; 8 bases align to TRBD1. The V segment lost 4 bases and the J segment 2 bases; nucleotides outside the gene matches: 1. CDR3 size: 13 residues. Germline CDR1 reads SGHRS; CDR2 reads YFSETQ. Here the CDR3 DNA reads TGCGCCAGCAGCACAGGGGGACAAGAGACCCAGTACTTC. Translation: CASSTGGQETQYF.

This clone was seen a few times. The rearrangement joins TRBV7-2 to TRBJ2-5; TRBD1 matches at 10 bases. CDR3 size: 15 residues. V shed 1 base and J 4 bases; nucleotides not matched to a gene: 3. Germline V gene lookup returns CDR1 SGHTA and CDR2 FQGNSA. The CDR3 reads CASSLVRDRGETQYF. The CDR3 DNA reads as TGTGCCAGCAGCTTAGTAAGGGACAGGGGAGAGACCCAGTACTTC.

This chain uses TRBV6-5 with TRBJ2-2; a weak D match, TRBD1 (5 bases). Trimming left V 5 bases short and J 3 bases short, with 10 bases between. Germline V gene lookup returns CDR1 MNHEY and CDR2 SVGAGI. The CDR3 sequence is 14 residues long. In DNA form, the CDR3 reads TGTGCCAGCAGTATAACAGGTGACACCGGGGAGCTGTTTTTT. This sequence encodes CASSITGDTGELFF.

This clone was seen only a few times. The V and J genes are TRBV15 and TRBJ1-1, with a tentative D call TRBD1 (5 bases). The V and J ends lost 5 bases and 4 bases respectively, with 8 bases between them. This CDR3 spans 12 amino acids. Germline-derived CDR1 and CDR2 are LNHNV and YYDKDF (reference sequence). The CDR3: CATSQGGTEAFF. The CDR3 bases are TGTGCCACCAGCCAGGGCGGCACTGAAGCTTTCTTT.

This clone was counted between two and nine times. V gene TRBV9 combines with J gene TRBJ2-1; 10 bases fit TRBD2. The V gene's germline CDR1 is SGDLS and CDR2 YYNGEE. J lost 3 bases, V lost 3 bases, and 3 bases had no gene match. CDR3 length: 15 residues. Written as DNA, the CDR3 is TGTGCCAGCAGCGATAGCGGGGGGTTCTACAATGAGCAGTTCTTC. Its translation is CASSDSGGFYNEQFF.

CDR3 DNA sequence: TGCAGCGTTGTGCTGGGGGCAGGTGGAAACACCATATATTTT. It translates to CSVVLGAGGNTIYF. The genes are TRBV29-1 and TRBJ1-3; D may be TRBD1 (6 bases). Germline V gene lookup returns CDR1 SQVTM and CDR2 ANQGSEA. This CDR3 is built from 14 residues. V lost 4 bases to trimming and J lost 3 bases, with 13 bases between them.